These T cell receptor beta chains were read from a single sample in a study of T cells in localized non-small cell lung cancer. TCRdb keeps only in-frame clones here, not all; method: immunoSEQ multiplex PCR. The sample consists of roughly 39,000 clones, roughly nine tenths of them appearing once. Sequenced material: PBMCs, taken before any cancer treatment. Receptors were obtained from a woman aged 35-75 years with stage II lung adenocarcinoma. Both conserved end residues are part of each CDR3. The order of the fields is D gene, CDR3 length, J gene, clone size, V gene, CDR3 DNA, CDR3 protein. D genes are given only for firm matches. The size of a clone is reported for some rows only, either as once, few or many, or as a class for expanded clones.

.,14,TRBJ1-3,once,TRBV19,TGTGCCAGTAGTATCGGAAGCTCTGGAAACACCATATATTTT,CASSIGSSGNTIYF
.,15,TRBJ1-2,.,TRBV28,TGTGCCAGCAGTTTACCAGGGACGGACAATTATGGCTACACCTTC,CASSLPGTDNYGYTF
.,15,TRBJ1-1,.,TRBV6-1,TGTGCCAGCAGTGAAAGATGGGGGGCTGGGGATGAAGCTTTCTTT,CASSERWGAGDEAFF
.,13,TRBJ2-2,.,TRBV9,TGTGCCAGCAGCGTCCGTCCCCTGGGGTTGATGTTTTTT,CASSVRPLGLMFF
TRBD2,14,TRBJ2-1,.,TRBV6-6,TGTGCCAGCAGGAGCGGGGGGGCAAACAATGAGCAGTTCTTC,CASRSGGANNEQFF
.,13,TRBJ2-4,.,TRBV27,TGTGCCAGCAGTTTAGGCAGGCTAAACATTCAGTACTTC,CASSLGRLNIQYF
.,13,TRBJ1-2,.,TRBV5-4,TGTGCCAGCAGCTTGACAGATACTTATGGCTACACCTTC,CASSLTDTYGYTF
.,15,TRBJ2-7,.,TRBV6-5,TGTGCCAGCAGTTATAGCATTTCGAGCTCCTACGAGCAGTACTTC,CASSYSISSSYEQYF
.,14,TRBJ1-6,.,TRBV7-9,TGTGCCAGCAGCTTACTACAGGGAGAGTCACCCCTCCACTTT,CASSLLQGESPLHF
.,19,TRBJ1-1,few,TRBV10-3,TGTGCCATCAGTGAGCGGAGCCCTTTCACAGGCACCATGAACACTGAAGCTTTCTTT,CAISERSPFTGTMNTEAFF
.,14,TRBJ1-4,.,TRBV6-1,TGTGCCAGCAGTGAACTATCAGCTACAGAAAAACTGTTTTTT,CASSELSATEKLFF
.,14,TRBJ1-3,once,TRBV5-6,TGTGCCAGCAGCTTAGAGGGCTGGGGAAACACCATATATTTT,CASSLEGWGNTIYF
.,14,TRBJ2-3,.,TRBV14,TGTGCCAGCAGCCTGGGGGCCAGCACAGATACGCAGTATTTT,CASSLGASTDTQYF
TRBD1,15,TRBJ2-5,.,TRBV11-3,TGTGCCAGCAGCTTAAGGACAGGCGCAGGAGAGACCCAGTACTTC,CASSLRTGAGETQYF
.,16,TRBJ2-5,once,TRBV19,TGTGCCAGTAGTATGTTCTTTGGGACAACGCAAGAGACCCAGTACTTC,CASSMFFGTTQETQYF
.,12,TRBJ2-7,.,TRBV28,TGTGCCAGCCCAGGGAATTCGGGCGAGCAGTACTTC,CASPGNSGEQYF
.,11,TRBJ2-5,once,TRBV28,TGTGCCAGCAGTTTTGGTGAGACCCAGTACTTC,CASSFGETQYF
TRBD1,15,TRBJ1-5,.,TRBV28,TGTGCCAGCAGTTCCCCCAGGGGGAGCAATCAGCCCCAGCATTTT,CASSSPRGSNQPQHF
.,15,TRBJ1-2,once,TRBV5-4,TGTGCCAGCAGCCCACAGGAGCCCACAAACTATGGCTACACCTTC,CASSPQEPTNYGYTF
.,16,TRBJ1-1,.,TRBV5-4,TGTGCCAGCAGCCCCCGGCCGGACGGAAGAACAACTGAAGCTTTCTTT,CASSPRPDGRTTEAFF
.,13,TRBJ2-5,once,TRBV11-3,TGTGCCAGCAGCTTAGAACCCAGCACGACCCAGTACTTC,CASSLEPSTTQYF
.,13,TRBJ1-1,.,TRBV5-1,TGCGCCAGCAGCTTTCAGGTGGACACTGAAGCTTTCTTT,CASSFQVDTEAFF
.,13,TRBJ1-2,.,TRBV6-5,TGTGCCAGCAGTTACGAGATCAGGGAGGGCTACACCTTC,CASSYEIREGYTF
.,12,TRBJ1-4,.,TRBV15,TGTGCCACCAGCAGAGATCGTCAGAAACTGTTTTTT,CATSRDRQKLFF
.,13,TRBJ2-1,.,TRBV5-6,TGTGCCAGCAGCTGGATAAAAGACCATGAGCAGTTCTTC,CASSWIKDHEQFF
.,14,TRBJ2-3,.,TRBV9,TGTGCCAGCAGCGTAGGGGTTGGCACAGATACGCAGTATTTT,CASSVGVGTDTQYF
.,13,TRBJ1-4,.,TRBV6-1,TGTGCCACCGACCCTGGCTCGAATGAAAAACTGTTTTTT,CATDPGSNEKLFF
.,14,TRBJ2-2,.,TRBV6-5,TGTGCCAGCATTCTCACCCCCGACACCGGGGAGCTGTTTTTT,CASILTPDTGELFF
.,15,TRBJ2-1,.,TRBV9,TGTGCCAGCAGCGTAGGTTCTAGAACTAACAATGAGCAGTTCTTC,CASSVGSRTNNEQFF
.,15,TRBJ1-1,.,TRBV13,TGTGCCAGCAGCTCCTGGCGGGGAATGAACACTGAAGCTTTCTTT,CASSSWRGMNTEAFF
.,17,TRBJ2-1,.,TRBV27,TGTGCCAGCAGTTTGCCCGGTCAGCGGGCCTCCTACAATGAGCAGTTCTTC,CASSLPGQRASYNEQFF
.,16,TRBJ1-2,.,TRBV18,TGTGCCAGCTCACCGATCCGGGACGAAGCTAACTATGGCTACACCTTC,CASSPIRDEANYGYTF
.,13,TRBJ1-1,.,TRBV7-3,TGTGCCAGCAGCTTAAGACGGAACACTGAAGCTTTCTTT,CASSLRRNTEAFF
TRBD2,17,TRBJ2-1,.,TRBV7-6,TGTGCCAGCAGCTACCGTACCGGGACTAGCGGGAACAATGAGCAGTTCTTC,CASSYRTGTSGNNEQFF
.,15,TRBJ1-1,once,TRBV27,TGTGCCAGCAGTTTAATCGAGGGTAGTTACACTGAAGCTTTCTTT,CASSLIEGSYTEAFF
.,14,TRBJ1-5,.,TRBV19,TGTGCCAGTAAAGAGGCCAGGATCGGGCAGCCCCAGCATTTT,CASKEARIGQPQHF
.,13,TRBJ1-5,.,TRBV28,TGTGCCAGCCAAATCCGGGGTAATCAGCCCCAGCATTTT,CASQIRGNQPQHF
TRBD1,17,TRBJ1-5,.,TRBV27,TGTGCCAGCAGTTCGTATAAAGAGACAGGGGGCAATCAGCCCCAGCATTTT,CASSSYKETGGNQPQHF
.,17,TRBJ1-5,.,TRBV28,TGTGCCAGCAGTTTATGGGGCCAGGGATCTGACAATCAGCCCCAGCATTTT,CASSLWGQGSDNQPQHF
.,11,TRBJ2-1,.,TRBV2,TGTGCCAGCAGTCCTAGCTCCGAGCAGTTCTTC,CASSPSSEQFF
.,12,TRBJ2-1,.,TRBV6-4,TGTGCCAGCAGTGACTTGGTCAATGAGCAGTTCTTC,CASSDLVNEQFF
TRBD1,14,TRBJ2-7,.,TRBV6-6,TGTGCCAGCAGGGCCCGGGACAGGGATTACGAGCAGTACTTC,CASRARDRDYEQYF
.,15,TRBJ1-4,.,TRBV6-5,TGTGCCAGCAGAGGGCCGGGGGCCGTTAATGAAAAACTGTTTTTT,CASRGPGAVNEKLFF
TRBD1,14,TRBJ2-7,.,TRBV19,TGTGCCAGTAGTCCGGGACAGGGTCCCAACGAGCAGTACTTC,CASSPGQGPNEQYF
.,14,TRBJ1-2,.,TRBV6-5,TGTGCCAGCAGTCCCGGGGGCCGGAACTATGGCTACACCTTC,CASSPGGRNYGYTF
.,16,TRBJ2-3,.,TRBV2,TGTGCCAGCAGTGCCCGACAGGGGAGGGGCACAGATACGCAGTATTTT,CASSARQGRGTDTQYF
.,15,TRBJ2-7,.,TRBV4-1,TGCGCCAGCAGCCCCGGTTCAGGGCCTGGGTACGAGCAGTACTTC,CASSPGSGPGYEQYF
TRBD2,20,TRBJ2-5,.,TRBV10-1,TGCGCCAGCAGTGGTCTCCACCACCCCCCTAGCGGGGGGCCGTCGCGGACCCAGTACTTC,CASSGLHHPPSGGPSRTQYF
TRBD1,16,TRBJ1-2,.,TRBV28,TGTGCCAGCAGTTTAGGTTTAGGGACAGATCTCTATGGCTACACCTTC,CASSLGLGTDLYGYTF
.,14,TRBJ1-1,once,TRBV5-1,TGCGCCAGCAGCTTGGCAGGTTCCGACACTGAAGCTTTCTTT,CASSLAGSDTEAFF